This paragraph covers one T cell receptor (beta chain) sequence. The CDR3 sequence is 13 residues long. Germline loops: CDR1 SGHDN, CDR2 FVKESK. Trimming stripped 3 bases from V and 6 bases from J, with 11 bases between. This record belongs to a study of T cell changes during pregnancy in multiple sclerosis. Generated by immunoSEQ multiplex PCR, the TCRdb table keeps only in-frame clones and is missing some. This table has 52,000 or so clones, approximately 90% appearing once. The TCR was taken from a female donor with multiple sclerosis, enrolled in a pregnancy study. The V gene is TRBV14, the J gene TRBJ1-2; D might be TRBD1 (5 bases). The sample here was CD4+ T cells from peripheral blood mononuclear cells, taken in the first trimester of pregnancy. The CDR3 DNA reads as TGTGCCAGCAGCCACCCAGGGCGGCATGGCTACACCTTC. Amino acid sequence: CASSHPGRHGYTF.